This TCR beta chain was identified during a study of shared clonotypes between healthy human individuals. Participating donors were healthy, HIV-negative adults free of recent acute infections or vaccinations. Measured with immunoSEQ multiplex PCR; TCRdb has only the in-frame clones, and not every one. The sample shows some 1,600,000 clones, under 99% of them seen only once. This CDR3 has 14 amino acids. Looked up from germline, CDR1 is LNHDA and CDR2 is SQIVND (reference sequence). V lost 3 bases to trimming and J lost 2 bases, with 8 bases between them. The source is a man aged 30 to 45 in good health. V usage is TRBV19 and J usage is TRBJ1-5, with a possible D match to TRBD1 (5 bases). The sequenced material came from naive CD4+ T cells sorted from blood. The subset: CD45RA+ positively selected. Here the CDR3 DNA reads TGTGCCAGTAGTATGAGAGGGGGCAATCAGCCCCAGCATTTT. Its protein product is CASSMRGGNQPQHF. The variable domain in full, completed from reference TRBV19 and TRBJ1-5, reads DGGITQSPKYLFRKEGQNVTLSCEQNLNHDAMYWYRQDPGQGLRLIYYSQIVNDFQKGDIAEGYSVSREKKESFPLTVTSAQKNPTAFYLCASSMRGGNQPQHFGDGTRLSIL.